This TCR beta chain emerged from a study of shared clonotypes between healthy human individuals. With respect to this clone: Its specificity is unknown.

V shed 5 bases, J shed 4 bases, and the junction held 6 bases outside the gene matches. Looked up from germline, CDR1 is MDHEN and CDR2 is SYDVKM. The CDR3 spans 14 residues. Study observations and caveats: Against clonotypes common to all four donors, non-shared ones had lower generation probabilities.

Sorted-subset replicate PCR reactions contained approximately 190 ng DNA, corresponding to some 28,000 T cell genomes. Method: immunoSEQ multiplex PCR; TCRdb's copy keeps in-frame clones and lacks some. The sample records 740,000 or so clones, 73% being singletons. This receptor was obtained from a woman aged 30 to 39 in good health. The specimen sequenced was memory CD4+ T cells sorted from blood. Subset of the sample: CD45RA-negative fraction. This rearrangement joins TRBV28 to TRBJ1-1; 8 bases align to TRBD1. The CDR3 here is CASSTVTGGTEAFF. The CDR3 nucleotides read TGTGCCAGCAGTACCGTAACAGGGGGCACTGAAGCTTTCTTT.